This T cell receptor (beta chain) is from a study of T cell responses to AZD1222 COVID-19 vaccine. Data came from immunoSEQ multiplex PCR; TCRdb stores just in-frame clones and leaves some out. Among about 140,000 clones listed, approximately 95% were seen once. The study, taken as a whole, reports: Spike was spanned by vaccine-associated CD4 TCRs, which were dominant at 160-218 and 743-854. Baseline seropositives among AZD1222 recipients totaled only 5 to 7.

A remark on this clone: Its target is unknown.

The receptor comes from an adult in good health. Sequences were derived from peripheral blood, sampled on day 0 of MenACWY control vaccination.

The CDR3 DNA sequence: TGCAGCGGAGGGTCCAGGGAAGGGGAAAAACTGTTTTTT. Protein: CSGGSREGEKLFF. V gene TRBV29-1 combines with J gene TRBJ1-4, with D perhaps matching TRBD1 (5 bases). Trimming shortened V by 7 bases and J by 8 bases, and 17 bases separated the two germline ends. Germline assignment: CDR1 SQVTM and CDR2 ANQGSEA. The CDR3 runs to 13 residues.